One T cell receptor (beta chain) is described in this entry. Its antigen is currently not known. The record has no base qualities; no much larger clone is one base away. V and J are truncated by 2 bases and 0 bases respectively, leaving an intervening sequence of 16 bases. The CDR3 has 17 amino acids, counting the end cysteine and phenylalanine. Left in the record is the CDR3 DNA by itself, 51 bases read in frame from the first base. The germline V gene encodes CDR1 SGHDN and CDR2 FVKESK. This entry is derived from a study of graft-versus-host responses after intestinal transplantation (dated by TCRdb to the early 2020s). With regard to the full study: The transplants that recipients received were multivisceral, liver-intestinal, or isolated intestinal. Bulk TCR-beta CDR3 sequencing was used to track graft-versus-host and host-versus-graft alloreactive T cell clones in the graft, circulation and bone marrow after intestinal transplantation. Of the 20 to 25 intestinal transplant recipients enrolled in the cohort, one of whom was a retransplant, a few patients without pretransplant specimens were excluded. Rather than being sequenced by the commercial service, samples from a few later patients were sequenced in-house on an Illumina MiSeq and processed with MiXCR. Alloreactive clones were identified by sequencing pre-transplant mixed lymphocyte reaction products and comparing them with unstimulated pre-transplant donor and recipient T cells. Donor T cell macrochimerism was defined as a peak of at least 4% donor T cells among recipient peripheral blood mononuclear cells. All recipients received anti-thymocyte globulin induction followed by maintenance tacrolimus and steroids for 3 to 4 years. What the authors observed across the whole study: Early after transplant, declines in HvG clones were associated with peak levels of circulating GvH clones. The conclusions were limited by the relatively low number and heterogeneity of the intestinal transplant patients. GvH clones turned up in recipient bone marrow, with some appearing earlier in ileal mucosa or blood, a pattern consistent with an intestinal mucosal origin. In patients with donor T cell macrochimerism, the allografts had high GvH to HvG T cell clonal ratios.

The method behind the library was the immunoSEQ multiplex PCR assay. For most patients, genomic DNA was isolated with the Qiagen DNeasy Blood and Tissue Kit and sent frozen to Adaptive Biotechnologies for TCR sequencing. Adaptive Biotechnologies carried out high-throughput TCR-beta CDR3 sequencing of genomic DNA for most patients. From the authors' description of their analysis: TCR sequencing data were retrieved from Adaptive's ImmunoSEQ software for some 19 patients, whereas a few other patients were processed with MiXCR and VDJtools. To correct CD4 versus CD8 sorting errors, any sequence found in both subsets at a frequency ratio below 5:1 was removed. Because the origin of CDR3 nucleotide sequences shared between donor and recipient could not be assigned, those sequences were removed. To be classed as alloreactive, a clone needed at least 2-fold expansion over unstimulated cells and a minimum CFSE-low frequency of 0.002% (template counts) or 0.001% (read counts). Clones were considered mappable if detected in sequenced pre-transplant spleen, lymph node, or MLR CFSE-low populations of the donor or recipient. Cumulative frequency of alloreactive clones was calculated as a percentage of all sequences weighted by copy number. TCRdb took over this immuneACCESS table, retaining in-frame rearrangements with V and J assigned. Such tables are incomplete; in checked studies, under half of the missing clones stem from an unresolved V gene, and the remainder is unexplained. For V, J and clone size, that table is used; D and trimming come from the DNA. The sample yields about 70,000 clones; about nine tenths were counted once. 1.3% of the sample is taken by the ten largest.

Sample time point, as interpreted from the label and publication: cells obtained before transplantation from donor or recipient. CD3+CD4+ and CD3+CD8+ populations were FACS-sorted from unstimulated pre-transplant donor and recipient cells taken from spleen or lymph nodes. Sequences were derived from unstimulated CD8+ T cells sorted from spleen or lymph node cells, sampled before intestinal transplant. The TCR originated in a human donor who received an intestinal transplant. The rearranged segments are TRBV14 and TRBJ1-1; the D segment cannot be called with confidence. The DNA reads TGTGCCAGCAGCCAACGCGAGGCGGCAGCTATGAACACTGAAGCTTTCTTT. Translated, this gives CASSQREAAAMNTEAFF.